This T cell receptor beta chain came from a study of cytomegalovirus exposure and HLA in healthy donors. The germline V and J ends were trimmed by 2 bases and 4 bases, with 12 bases remaining between them. There are 15 residues in the CDR3. Germline CDR1 is SGHTA and CDR2 is FQGNSA. 13 Jbeta primers and 60 Vbeta primers were used for the PCR. Here immunoSEQ multiplex PCR was the method, and the copy in TCRdb shows in-frame clones only, minus some. The sample shows about 150,000 clones, around 80% of them seen only once. The sequence derives from a male donor in good health and CMV-seronegative. This chain links TRBV7-2 with TRBJ2-1; the D gene is possibly TRBD1 (6 bases). The sample comprised PBMCs. CDR3 loop: CASSLPGTTYNEQFF. CDR3 nucleotide sequence: TGTGCCAGCAGCTTACCCGGGACAACTTACAATGAGCAGTTCTTC.